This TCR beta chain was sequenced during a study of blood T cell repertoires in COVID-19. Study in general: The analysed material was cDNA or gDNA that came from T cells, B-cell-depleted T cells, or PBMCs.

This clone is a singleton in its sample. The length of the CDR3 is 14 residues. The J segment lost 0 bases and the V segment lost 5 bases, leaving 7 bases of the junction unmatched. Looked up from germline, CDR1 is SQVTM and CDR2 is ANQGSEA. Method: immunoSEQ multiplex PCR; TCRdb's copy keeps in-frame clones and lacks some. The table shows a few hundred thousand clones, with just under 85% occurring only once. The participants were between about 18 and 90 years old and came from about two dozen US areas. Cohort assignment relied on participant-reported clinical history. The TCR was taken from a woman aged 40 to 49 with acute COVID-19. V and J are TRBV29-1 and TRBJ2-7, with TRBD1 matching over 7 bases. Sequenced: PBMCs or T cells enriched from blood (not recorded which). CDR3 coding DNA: TGCAGCGTTTTGGACAGGACAATCTCCTACGAGCAGTACTTC. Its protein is CSVLDRTISYEQYF.